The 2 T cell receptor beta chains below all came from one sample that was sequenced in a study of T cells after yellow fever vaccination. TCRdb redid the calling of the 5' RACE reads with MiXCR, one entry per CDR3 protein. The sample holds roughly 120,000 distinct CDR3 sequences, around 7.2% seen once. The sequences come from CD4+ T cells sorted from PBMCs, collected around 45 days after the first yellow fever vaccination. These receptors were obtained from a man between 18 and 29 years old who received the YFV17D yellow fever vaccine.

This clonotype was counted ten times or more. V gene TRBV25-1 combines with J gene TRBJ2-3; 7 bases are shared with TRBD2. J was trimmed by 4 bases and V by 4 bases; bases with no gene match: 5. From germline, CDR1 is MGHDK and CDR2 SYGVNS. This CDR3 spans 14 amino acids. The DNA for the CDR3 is TGTGCCAGCAGTGGGGGGGGGAGGGCAGATACGCAGTATTTT. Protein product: CASSGGGRADTQYF. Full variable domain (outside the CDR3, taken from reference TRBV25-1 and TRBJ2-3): EADIYQTPRYLVIGTGKKITLECSQTMGHDKMYWYQQDPGMELHLIHYSYGVNSTEKGDLSSESTVSRIRTEHFPLTLESARPSHTSQYLCASSGGGRADTQYFGPGTRLTVL.

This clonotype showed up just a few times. The CDR3 nucleotides are TGTGCCAGTACCAAACAAGGTCAGTCGACCGGGACAGCCTACGAGCAGTACGTC. This codes for CASTKQGQSTGTAYEQYV. The chain carries TRBV19 and TRBJ2-7; 7 nucleotides line up with TRBD1. V was clipped by 7 bases and J by 2 bases; unmatched bases: 20. The CDR3 sequence is 18 residues long. Germline loops: CDR1 LNHDA, CDR2 SQIVND (reference sequence).